The T cell receptor (beta chain) described here comes from a study of CD8+CD57+ T cells in acquired aplastic anemia. Profiling that covered TCR beta VDJ and CDR3 relied on genomic DNA as its template. TCRdb independently ran MiXCR on the reads; one entry per CDR3 protein. The sample lists over 150,000 distinct CDR3 sequences, about three fifths seen once, with 42% in the top ten. The CDR3 spans 16 residues. V gave up 3 bases and J gave up 2 bases, with 14 bases separating them. Germline CDR1 is LNHDA and CDR2 is SQIVND (reference sequence). The authors sequenced patients whose flow cytometry had shown CD8+CD57+ cell expansion. Every patient had severe acquired aplastic anemia.

Source material: sorted CD4+, CD8+, or CD8+CD57+ T cells (not recorded which) from PBMCs. The V call is TRBV19, the J call TRBJ2-1, with D tentatively TRBD2 (6 bases). The TCR originated in a human donor with aplastic anemia. The CDR3 region has the DNA TGTGCCAGTAGTATTGAGGGAGGCTTCGCCTACAATGAGCAGTTCTTC. Translation gives CASSIEGGFAYNEQFF.